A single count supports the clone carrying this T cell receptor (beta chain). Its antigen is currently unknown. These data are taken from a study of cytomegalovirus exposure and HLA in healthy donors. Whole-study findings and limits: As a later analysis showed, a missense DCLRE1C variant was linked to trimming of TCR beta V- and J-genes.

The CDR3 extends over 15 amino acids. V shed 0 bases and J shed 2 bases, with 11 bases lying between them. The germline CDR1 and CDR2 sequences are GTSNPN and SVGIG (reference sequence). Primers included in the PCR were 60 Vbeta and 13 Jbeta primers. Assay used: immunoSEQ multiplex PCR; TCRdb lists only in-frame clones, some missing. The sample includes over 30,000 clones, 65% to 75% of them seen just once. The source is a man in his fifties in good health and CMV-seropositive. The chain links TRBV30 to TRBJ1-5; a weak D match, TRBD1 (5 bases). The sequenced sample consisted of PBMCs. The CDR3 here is CAWSVLDSGNQPQHF. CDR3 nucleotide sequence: TGTGCCTGGAGTGTACTCGACAGTGGCAATCAGCCCCAGCATTTT.